Listed below are T cell receptor beta chains from one sample, sequenced in a study of blood T cell repertoires in COVID-19. Produced via immunoSEQ multiplex PCR; TCRdb's table is partial and in-frame only. Seen here are 250,000 or so clones, 75% to 85% observed once, and the top ten hold 5.5%. The sequenced sample was peripheral blood. These receptors all come from a human donor in a cohort sampled during active COVID-19. CDR3s include the opening cysteine and the closing phenylalanine or tryptophan. A D gene is named only where the DNA matches it firmly. Size values are once, few and many counts, or a class for expanded clones, and some rows have none.

V	size	J	D	DNA	CDR3
TRBV6-5	NA	TRBJ2-2	NA	TGTGCCAGCAGTATTAGGGGTAACGGGGAGCTGTTTTTT	CASSIRGNGELFF
TRBV19	NA	TRBJ1-4	NA	TGTGCCAGTAGACTAGGGGCAGGGGAAGAAAAACTGTTTTTT	CASRLGAGEEKLFF
TRBV7-2	NA	TRBJ2-3	NA	TGTGCCAGCAGCCTGGGGGCCCCCACAGATACGCAGTATTTT	CASSLGAPTDTQYF
TRBV19	NA	TRBJ2-2	TRBD1	TGTGCCAGTATGCCGGGACAGGGGGCGGTCGGGGAGCTGTTTTTT	CASMPGQGAVGELFF
TRBV19	NA	TRBJ1-1	NA	TGTGCCAGTAGTATAGGAGTACCGAACACTGAAGCTTTCTTT	CASSIGVPNTEAFF
TRBV10-2	NA	TRBJ1-2	NA	TGCGCCAGCAGTGGAGGGAATGGCTACACCTTC	CASSGGNGYTF
TRBV29-1	few	TRBJ2-5	TRBD1	TGCAGCGTTGAGGGGGACAGGTGGTACTTC	CSVEGDRWYF
TRBV27	once	TRBJ1-1	NA	TGTGCCAGCAGTCCTGGGGGGGGCGAGAAAGCTTTCTTT	CASSPGGGEKAFF
TRBV4-2	once	TRBJ2-4	TRBD2	TGTGCCAGCAGCCAAGATCCACTAGCGGGTAGAAATATAGCCAAAAACATTCAGTACTTC	CASSQDPLAGRNIAKNIQYF
TRBV7-9	NA	TRBJ2-1	TRBD1	TGTGCCAGCAGCTCCCGGGACAGGGGGCTCGAGCAGTTCTTC	CASSSRDRGLEQFF
TRBV9	once	TRBJ1-1	TRBD1	TGTGCCAGCAGCCCACGGACAGGGTTCGTTGTCGCTGAAGCTTTCTTT	CASSPRTGFVVAEAFF
TRBV7-2	NA	TRBJ2-7	NA	TGTGCCAGCAGCAAATCGACAGAGCACTCCTACGAGCAGTACTTC	CASSKSTEHSYEQYF
TRBV6-4	NA	TRBJ1-5	NA	TGTGCCAGCAGTTTGACGGCGGATCAGCCCCAGCATTTT	CASSLTADQPQHF
TRBV18	NA	TRBJ2-1	NA	TGTGCCAGCTCACGGACTTCCGAAGGCTACAATGAGCAGTTCTTC	CASSRTSEGYNEQFF
TRBV5-1	NA	TRBJ2-7	TRBD1	TGCGCCAGCAGCTTGGATGGACAGGCGTCCTACGAGCAGTACTTC	CASSLDGQASYEQYF
TRBV10-2	NA	TRBJ2-1	NA	TGCGCCAGCAGTCAGGACTACTCCTACAATGAGCAGTTCTTC	CASSQDYSYNEQFF
TRBV7-7	NA	TRBJ2-2	TRBD2	TGTGCTAGCAGCTTAGAGGAAGGAGCGGGGGTCACCGGGGAGCTGTTTTTT	CASSLEEGAGVTGELFF
TRBV5-1	NA	TRBJ2-1	TRBD2	TGCGCCAGCAGCTTGCGTAGCGGGAGGGAGAGTGAGCAGTTCTTC	CASSLRSGRESEQFF
TRBV6-5	NA	TRBJ1-1	TRBD1	TGTGCCAGCAGTCGTGGCGAGGGGGCTTCCACTGAAGCTTTCTTT	CASSRGEGASTEAFF
TRBV27	few	TRBJ1-5	NA	TGTGCCAGCGGCCCTGAGGGCCGGCCCCAGCATTTT	CASGPEGRPQHF
TRBV24-1	NA	TRBJ1-1	NA	TGTGCCACCAGTGATGCCCGGCGGGGTCGCACTGAAGCTTTCTTT	CATSDARRGRTEAFF
TRBV5-1	few	TRBJ2-1	TRBD2	TGCGCCAGCAGCTTGGCGGGCGGGGGTACCTACAATGAGCAGTTCTTC	CASSLAGGGTYNEQFF
TRBV30	NA	TRBJ1-1	NA	TGTGCCTGGAGTGTGGGCCTTAAGGCCGAAGCTTTCTTT	CAWSVGLKAEAFF
TRBV24-1	NA	TRBJ1-2	TRBD1	TGTGCCACCAGTGGCCCGACGGGTACAGGGGAATCATATGGCTACACCTTC	CATSGPTGTGESYGYTF
TRBV6-4	NA	TRBJ1-3	NA	TGTGCCAGCAGTGAACCCAGGGTTCCTGGAAACACCATATATTTT	CASSEPRVPGNTIYF
TRBV7-8	NA	TRBJ1-1	NA	TGTGCCAGCAGCTTAAACAGGGTTGGGACTGAAGCTTTCTTT	CASSLNRVGTEAFF
TRBV15	NA	TRBJ1-3	TRBD1	TGTGCCACCAGCAGACAGGGGGCTGGAAACACCATATATTTT	CATSRQGAGNTIYF
TRBV2	NA	TRBJ1-1	TRBD1	TGTGCCAGCAGTTACAGGGGGGACACTGAAGCTTTCTTT	CASSYRGDTEAFF
TRBV29-1	NA	TRBJ1-2	TRBD1	TGCAGCGTTTCCGGGACAGGGAACTATGGCTACACCTTC	CSVSGTGNYGYTF
TRBV18	NA	TRBJ1-5	TRBD1	TGTGCCAGCTCACCACCGGGACAGGGAGGCCAGCCCCAGCATTTT	CASSPPGQGGQPQHF
TRBV18	once	TRBJ1-1	TRBD1	TGTGCCAGCTCACCACAACAGGGGACTGAAGCTTTCTTT	CASSPQQGTEAFF
TRBV19	NA	TRBJ2-1	TRBD2	TGTGCCAGTAGTCTAGCGGTCTATGATGAGCAGTTCTTC	CASSLAVYDEQFF
TRBV7-9	NA	TRBJ1-2	NA	TGTGCCAGCAGCTTAATAACAGCCTATGGCTACACCTTC	CASSLITAYGYTF